This TCR beta chain originates from a study of T cell responses to AZD1222 COVID-19 vaccine. Whole-study results and caveats: Spike-specific TCR breadth and depth both grew after two AZD1222 doses. Only a handful of AZD1222 recipients tested seropositive at baseline.

Measured with immunoSEQ multiplex PCR; TCRdb has only the in-frame clones, and not every one. The data contain 90,000 or so clones, around nine tenths of them singletons. This clone was counted a single time. Its cognate antigen is unknown. Analysis merged second doses at about 4 or about 12 weeks. The V gene's germline CDR1 is SGHVS and CDR2 FNYEAQ. V lost 2 bases and J lost 8, with 18 bases in between. This CDR3 has 15 amino acids. The gene calls are TRBV7-6 and TRBJ1-2; D remains ambiguous. The source material was peripheral blood, sampled 28 days after the second AZD1222 dose. The clonotype originates from an adult who received the AZD1222 COVID-19 vaccine. The CDR3 nucleotides are TGTGCCAGCAGCTTAAGTAGTTACAATTCGTCAGGCTACACCTTC. Translating it yields CASSLSSYNSSGYTF.